The 18 T cell receptor beta chains below come from one sample, sequenced in a study of cytomegalovirus exposure and HLA in healthy donors. Primers included in the PCR were 60 Vbeta and 13 Jbeta primers. Data came from immunoSEQ multiplex PCR; TCRdb stores just in-frame clones and leaves some out. The data contain 160,000 or so clones, around 75% of them singletons. The sequenced sample was PBMCs. The source of these receptors is a man aged 18 to 30 in good health and CMV-seropositive.

This chain connects TRBV19 to TRBJ2-2; 8 nucleotides line up with TRBD2. Germline CDR1 reads LNHDA; CDR2 reads SQIVND (reference sequence). The CDR3 extends over 16 amino acids. Trimming cost V 7 bases and J 1 base; bases outside gene matches: 8. CDR3 protein: CASTTPGGRNTGELFF. The CDR3 DNA sequence: TGTGCCAGTACAACCCCGGGGGGGAGGAACACCGGGGAGCTGTTTTTT.

The rearrangement links TRBV7-9 to TRBJ1-1; D not resolved. Germline loops: CDR1 SEHNR, CDR2 FQNEAQ (reference sequence). The CDR3 runs to 14 residues. With 3 bases removed from V and 0 bases from J, the gap between germline ends came to 8 bases. CDR3 region: CASSFPPVNTEAFF. The CDR3 DNA follows: TGTGCCAGCAGCTTCCCCCCGGTGAACACTGAAGCTTTCTTT. Full variable domain (missing parts from reference TRBV7-9 and TRBJ1-1): DTGVSQNPRHKITKRGQNVTFRCDPISEHNRLYWYRQTLGQGPEFLTYFQNEAQLEKSRLLSDRFSAERPKGSFSTLEIQRTEQGDSAMYLCASSFPPVNTEAFFGQGTRLTVV.

The chain joins TRBV4-2 to TRBJ1-4; a possible D gene is TRBD1 (5 bases). CDR3 length: 15 amino acids. Germline V lookup: CDR1 LGHNA, CDR2 YNFKEQ. V was pared by 0 bases and J by 7 bases, with 12 bases between. In DNA, the CDR3 is TGTGCCAGCAGCCAAGACTGGCAGGGTGCTGAAAAACTGTTTTTT. As protein: CASSQDWQGAEKLFF.

The V and J genes are TRBV7-2 and TRBJ1-1; D is uncertain. Germline CDR1 reads SGHTA; CDR2 reads FQGNSA. Deletions cut 3 bases from V and 2 bases from J, with 10 bases between. CDR3 length equals 14 residues. This CDR3 reads CASSLGRANTEAFF. The DNA of the CDR3 is TGTGCCAGCAGCTTGGGCAGAGCCAACACTGAAGCTTTCTTT. The full variable domain, its missing parts supplied by reference TRBV7-2 and TRBJ1-1, is GAGVSQSPSNKVTEKGKDVELRCDPISGHTALYWYRQSLGQGLEFLIYFQGNSAPDKSGLPSDRFSAERTGGSVSTLTIQRTQQEDSAVYLCASSLGRANTEAFFGQGTRLTVV.

The CDR3 DNA follows: TGTGCCAGCAGTTTCAGGGGCGGGGGGCAGGGGAACACTGAAGCTTTCTTT. This encodes CASSFRGGGQGNTEAFF. This sequence joins TRBV28 and TRBJ1-1, with TRBD1 as a possible D gene (6 bases). Germline assignment: CDR1 MDHEN and CDR2 SYDVKM. The CDR3 is 17 amino acids. The V gene lost 3 bases and the J gene lost 1 base, with 18 bases spanning the gap.

The CDR3 DNA reads as TGTGCCAGTAGTCCGGCTCTAGCGGGAGCCCGTCAGTACTTC. Protein sequence: CASSPALAGARQYF. The gene calls are TRBV19 and TRBJ2-5; 10 nucleotides align to TRBD2. Germline CDR1 and CDR2: LNHDA and SQIVND (reference sequence). V lost 5 bases and J lost 11; bases outside the gene matches: 11. The CDR3 covers 14 residues.

This clone turned up a few times. The chain is built from TRBV7-9 and TRBJ1-4; 7 bases agree with TRBD1. V was pared by 3 bases and J by 4 bases, with 2 bases of the junction left unmatched. CDR1 is SEHNR and CDR2 is FQNEAQ in the germline V gene (reference sequence). The CDR3 has 14 amino acids. This CDR3 reads CASSLGQYNEKLFF. As DNA, the CDR3 is TGTGCCAGCAGCTTGGGACAGTATAATGAAAAACTGTTTTTT.

A few counts support this clone. This chain uses TRBV27 with TRBJ2-3; 9 positions agree with TRBD2. Germline V lookup: CDR1 MNHEY, CDR2 SMNVEV (reference sequence). The CDR3 sequence is 17 residues long. The trim removed 4 bases at V and 1 base at J, leaving 9 bases unmatched. CDR3 bases: TGTGCCAGCAGTTGGTCTATTATAGCGGGAGGCACAGATACGCAGTATTTT. Its translation is CASSWSIIAGGTDTQYF.

V and J are TRBV4-2 and TRBJ2-5; perhaps TRBD1 as D (6 bases). The CDR3 has 16 amino acids. V dropped 4 bases and J dropped 5 bases, with 20 bases sitting between them. Germline loops: CDR1 LGHNA, CDR2 YNFKEQ. The CDR3 is CASSRSDNSRGETQYF. DNA of the CDR3: TGTGCCAGCAGCCGTAGCGACAACTCAAGGGGGGAGACCCAGTACTTC.

This clone was seen once. This chain connects TRBV7-9 to TRBJ1-1; the match to TRBD1 covers 9 bases. V was pared by 5 bases and J by 5 bases, with 9 bases of the junction left unmatched. CDR1 SEHNR and CDR2 FQNEAQ come from the germline V gene (reference sequence). This CDR3 is 15 amino acids long. CDR3 region: CASSPNRGQRTEAFF. The DNA for the CDR3 is TGTGCCAGCAGCCCCAACAGGGGGCAAAGGACTGAAGCTTTCTTT.

About this clone: Different DNA sequences within this sample yield the same CDR3. The chain recombines TRBV6-4 with TRBJ1-5; TRBD1 might be the D (6 bases). V lost 6 bases and J lost 6, with 12 bases in between. Germline V gene lookup returns CDR1 MRHNA and CDR2 SNTAGT. This CDR3 has 13 amino acids. DNA for the CDR3: TGTGCCAGCAGCCGCGAAGGGGGTCAGCCCCAGCATTTT. Translation: CASSREGGQPQHF.

This clone was observed a few times. The DNA for the CDR3 is TGTGCCAGCTCACCAGGGCTCCGTAGCAATCAGCCCCAGCATTTT. Translation: CASSPGLRSNQPQHF. The chain is built from TRBV18 and TRBJ1-5, with unresolved D. Germline assignment: CDR1 KGHSH and CDR2 LQKENI. The germline V and J ends were trimmed by 2 bases and 0 bases, with 8 bases remaining between them. The CDR3 extends over 15 amino acids.

V usage is TRBV5-1 and J usage is TRBJ2-5; 9 positions agree with TRBD1. V was pared by 4 bases and J by 1 base, with 8 bases of the junction left unmatched. The V gene's germline CDR1 is SGHRS and CDR2 YFSETQ. The CDR3 sequence is 16 residues long. The CDR3 loop reads CASSPAPTGGQETQYF. CDR3 sequence (DNA): TGCGCCAGCAGCCCGGCCCCGACAGGGGGCCAAGAGACCCAGTACTTC.

This chain links TRBV10-3 with TRBJ2-7, with TRBD1 identical over 11 bases. CDR1 and CDR2 from the germline V gene are ENHRY and SYGVKD. Trimming removed 6 bases from V and 7 bases from J; junction bases left unmatched: 11. The CDR3 has 15 residues. CDR3 nucleotides: TGTGCCATCAGCAAGCAAGGACAGGGGGCAGGGGAGCAGTACGTC. This gives the protein CAISKQGQGAGEQYV.

The V gene is TRBV6-1, the J gene TRBJ1-5, with D maybe TRBD1 (6 bases). Per the germline V gene, CDR1 is MNHNS and CDR2 is SASEGT. There are 13 residues in the CDR3. V was cut by 6 bases and J by 5 bases, with 11 bases left in between. CDR3 DNA sequence: TGTGCCAGCAGCGGACAGCTCGATCAGCCCCAGCATTTT. Amino acid sequence: CASSGQLDQPQHF.

On this clone itself: One end of the junction does not line up with germline, which may come from a read error. The genes are TRBV5-1 and TRBJ2-2; 8 bases are a match to TRBD1. The CDR3 totals 16 residues. Germline V CDR1 and CDR2: SGHRS, YFSETQ. The CDR3 region is CASTLPGGTRTGKLFF. DNA of the CDR3: TGCGCCAGCACCCTTCCAGGGGGCACGAGAACCGGGAAGCTGTTTTTT. Full variable domain (missing parts from reference TRBV5-1 and TRBJ2-2): KAGVTQTPRYLIKTRGQQVTLSCSPISGHRSVSWYQQTPGQGLQFLFEYFSETQRNKGNFPGRFSGRQFSNSRSEMNVSTLELGDSALYLCASTLPGGTRTGKLFFGEGSRLTVL.

This rearrangement joins TRBV4-2 to TRBJ1-1; D perhaps matches TRBD1 (5 bases). Germline values: CDR1 LGHNA, CDR2 YNFKEQ. Trimming removed 0 bases at V and 6 bases at J, with 17 bases between. This CDR3 region has 16 residues. The CDR3 region is CASSQDGAGLTAEAFF. The CDR3 nucleotides read TGTGCCAGCAGCCAAGATGGGGCAGGCCTAACGGCTGAAGCTTTCTTT.

This clone came up a few times. This chain uses TRBV14 with TRBJ2-5; D remains unclear. Germline CDR1 SGHDN, CDR2 FVKESK. V was pared by 3 bases and J by 3 bases, with 5 bases between. This CDR3 is built from 12 residues. In DNA, the CDR3 is TGTGCCAGCAGCCAGACAAAAGAGACCCAGTACTTC. Translated: CASSQTKETQYF.